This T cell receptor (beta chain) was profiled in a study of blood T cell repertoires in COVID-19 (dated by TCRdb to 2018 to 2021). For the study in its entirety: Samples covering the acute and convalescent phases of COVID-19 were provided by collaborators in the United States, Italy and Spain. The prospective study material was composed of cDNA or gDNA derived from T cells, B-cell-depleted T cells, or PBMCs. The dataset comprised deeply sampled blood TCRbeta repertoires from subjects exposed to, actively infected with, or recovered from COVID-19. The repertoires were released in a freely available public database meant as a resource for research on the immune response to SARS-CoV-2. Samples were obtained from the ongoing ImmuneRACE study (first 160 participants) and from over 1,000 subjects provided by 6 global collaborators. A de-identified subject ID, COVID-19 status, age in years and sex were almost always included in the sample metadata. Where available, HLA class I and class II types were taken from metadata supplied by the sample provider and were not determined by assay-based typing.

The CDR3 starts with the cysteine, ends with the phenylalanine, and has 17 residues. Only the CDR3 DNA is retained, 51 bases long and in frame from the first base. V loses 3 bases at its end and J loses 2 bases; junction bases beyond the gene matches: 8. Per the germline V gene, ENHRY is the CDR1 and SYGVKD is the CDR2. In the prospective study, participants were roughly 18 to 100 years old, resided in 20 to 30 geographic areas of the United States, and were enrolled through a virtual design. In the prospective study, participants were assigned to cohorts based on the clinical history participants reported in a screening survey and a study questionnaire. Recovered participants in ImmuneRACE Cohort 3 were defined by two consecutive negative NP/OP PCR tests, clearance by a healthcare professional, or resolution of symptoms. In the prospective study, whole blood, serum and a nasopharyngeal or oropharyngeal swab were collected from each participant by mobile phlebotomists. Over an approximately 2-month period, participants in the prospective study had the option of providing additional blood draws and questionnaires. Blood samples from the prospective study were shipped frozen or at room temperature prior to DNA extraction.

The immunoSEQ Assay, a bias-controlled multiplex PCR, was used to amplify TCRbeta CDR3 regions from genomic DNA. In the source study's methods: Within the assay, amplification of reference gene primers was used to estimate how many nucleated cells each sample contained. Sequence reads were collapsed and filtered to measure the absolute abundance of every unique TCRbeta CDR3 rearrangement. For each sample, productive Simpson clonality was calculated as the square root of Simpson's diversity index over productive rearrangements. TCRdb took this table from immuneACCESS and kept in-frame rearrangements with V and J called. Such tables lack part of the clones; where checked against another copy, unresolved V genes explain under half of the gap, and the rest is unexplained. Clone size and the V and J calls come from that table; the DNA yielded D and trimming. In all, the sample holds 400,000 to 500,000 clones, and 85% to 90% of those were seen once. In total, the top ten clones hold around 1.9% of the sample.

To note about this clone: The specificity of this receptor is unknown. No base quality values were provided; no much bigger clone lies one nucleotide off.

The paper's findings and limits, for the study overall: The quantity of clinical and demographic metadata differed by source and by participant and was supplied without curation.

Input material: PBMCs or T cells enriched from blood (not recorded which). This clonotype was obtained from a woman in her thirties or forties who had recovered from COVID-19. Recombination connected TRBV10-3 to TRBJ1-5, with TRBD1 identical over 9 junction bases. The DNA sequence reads TGTGCCATCAGTGATGACAGGGGGGACTTGCGCAATCAGCCCCAGCATTTT. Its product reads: CAISDDRGDLRNQPQHF.